These 27 T cell receptor beta chains came from one sample sequenced in a study of shared clonotypes between healthy human individuals. Profiling relied on immunoSEQ multiplex PCR, and the TCRdb table lists in-frame clones only, not all of them. The sample consists of about 1 million clones, around 74% of them appearing once. The specimen sequenced was memory CD4+ T cells sorted from blood. Subset defined: CD45RA-negative fraction. The receptors derive from a young man in good health.

This clone showed up just once. Other DNA sequences in the same sample also yield this CDR3. The V gene is TRBV18, the J gene TRBJ1-5; no firm D call. Trimming stripped 5 bases from V and 0 bases from J, with 5 bases between. CDR3 size: 13 residues. The germline gives CDR1 KGHSH, CDR2 LQKENI. The CDR3 DNA is TGTGCCAGCTCAGGAGATAGCAATCAGCCCCAGCATTTT. Amino acid sequence: CASSGDSNQPQHF.

The table lists this clone with a count of one. The chain has TRBV4-3 and TRBJ2-1; TRBD2 might be the D (6 bases). Trimming stripped 4 bases from V and 6 bases from J, with 16 bases between. The CDR3 consists of 15 residues. Germline CDR1 LGHNA, CDR2 YSLEER. The CDR3 loop reads CASSRTWDSVNEQFF. The CDR3 DNA is TGCGCCAGCAGCCGGACCTGGGACTCCGTCAATGAGCAGTTCTTC.

Note on this clone: This specimen includes other DNA sequences encoding the same CDR3. This chain joins TRBV4-3 and TRBJ2-2; D not certain. This CDR3 spans 14 amino acids. V was trimmed by 0 bases and J by 4 bases, leaving 6 bases between them. Germline CDR1 and CDR2: LGHNA and YSLEER. CDR3 sequence reads: CASSQDLSTGELFF. The CDR3 nucleotides read TGCGCCAGCAGCCAAGATCTCAGCACCGGGGAGCTGTTTTTT.

This chain connects TRBV11-2 to TRBJ2-1; perhaps TRBD1 as D (5 bases). The V gene lost 1 base and the J gene lost 9 bases, with 13 bases spanning the gap. This CDR3 spans 14 amino acids. Germline CDR1 reads SGHAT; CDR2 reads FQNNGV. The CDR3 coding sequence is TGTGCCAGCAGCTTAGGGGTAGGGGTGGGTGAGCAGTTCTTC. It specifies CASSLGVGVGEQFF.

The rearrangement links TRBV5-1 to TRBJ2-2, with 7 positions matching TRBD1. Germline V gene lookup returns CDR1 SGHRS and CDR2 YFSETQ. V lost 4 bases to trimming and J lost 0 bases; unmatched junction nucleotides: 9. This CDR3 comprises 17 residues. This chain's CDR3 is CASSLRDSFANTGELFF. CDR3 DNA: TGCGCCAGCAGCCTCCGGGACAGCTTCGCGAACACCGGGGAGCTGTTTTTT.

This clone was detected once. CDR3 protein: CASRPGGWNTGELFF. Written as DNA, the CDR3 is TGTGCCAGCAGACCGGGGGGGTGGAACACCGGGGAGCTGTTTTTT. This chain joins TRBV28 and TRBJ2-2, with 8 bases that match TRBD2. Germline CDR1 is MDHEN and CDR2 is SYDVKM. The CDR3 length is 15 residues. J gave up 1 base and V 6 bases, and 4 bases lay outside the gene matches.

This sequence joins TRBV11-2 and TRBJ2-7; the match to TRBD1 covers 7 bases. In germline, CDR1 is SGHAT, CDR2 FQNNGV. Trimming took 0 bases from V and 2 from J; bases not matched to a gene: 1. This CDR3 has 14 amino acids. The CDR3 bases are TGTGCCAGCAGCTTAGAACAGGGGACCTACGAGCAGTACTTC. Protein sequence: CASSLEQGTYEQYF.

The sample holds a few counts of this clone. A read error may account for a junction end that differs from germline. This rearrangement joins TRBV5-6 to TRBJ1-1; 8 nucleotides match TRBD1. Per germline, CDR1 SGHDT and CDR2 YYEEEE. The CDR3 extends over 14 amino acids. CDR3 bases: TGTGCCAGCAGGTTGGGGGCCAGGGGGCCTGAAGCTTTCTTT. Residues: CASRLGARGPEAFF.

The V call is TRBV1, the J call TRBJ2-5; TRBD1 is taken as the D call from the table, unchecked against the DNA. TRBV1 is assigned pseudogene status. The CDR3 covers 17 residues. The CDR3 nucleotides read TGCACCAGCAGCCAAGATGAGGGGCCGGGACAGCAAGAGACCCAGTACTTC. Residues: CTSSQDEGPGQQETQYF.

The genes are TRBV7-2 and TRBJ2-1, with 9 bases that match TRBD2. CDR1 is SGHTA and CDR2 is FQGNSA in the germline V gene. Trimming cost V 4 bases and J 0 bases; bases outside gene matches: 1. CDR3 length: 15 residues. CDR3 nucleotide sequence: TGTGCCAGCAGCTCGCGGGGGGGCTCCTACAATGAGCAGTTCTTC. It encodes CASSSRGGSYNEQFF.

This chain joins TRBV5-4 and TRBJ2-7; 10 bases match TRBD1. Losses at the gene ends were 7 bases for V and 4 bases for J; bases not matched to a gene: 20. There are 18 residues in the CDR3. Looked up from germline, CDR1 is SGHNT and CDR2 is YYREEE (reference sequence). The CDR3 nucleotides read TGTGCCAGCTCGGAGTGGGACAGGGGAGGATTTTACTCATACGAGCAGTACTTC. It translates to CASSEWDRGGFYSYEQYF.

This clone was recorded a few times. The CDR3 DNA is TGTGCCAGCAGTGCGGTGGGTAGGGGCAATCAGCCCCAGCATTTT. The encoded protein is CASSAVGRGNQPQHF. The V call is TRBV6-1, the J call TRBJ1-5; D unclear. Trimming cost V 4 bases and J 2 bases, with 12 bases left between them. Germline lookup yields CDR1 MNHNS and CDR2 SASEGT. CDR3 size: 15 residues.

The CDR3 nucleotides are TGTGCCAGCAGTCCAGGGGACAGGGTCTCCTACGAGCAGTACTTC. This gives the protein CASSPGDRVSYEQYF. The chain recombines TRBV28 with TRBJ2-7; 9 bases are a match to TRBD1. CDR1 is MDHEN and CDR2 is SYDVKM in the germline V gene. The CDR3 runs to 15 residues. Trimming removed 5 bases from V and 0 bases from J; junction bases left unmatched: 5.

This rearrangement joins TRBV6-6 to TRBJ2-7; D is undetermined. V was cut by 7 bases and J by 6 bases, with 19 bases left in between. The length of the CDR3 is 14 residues. Germline CDR1 reads MNHNY; CDR2 reads SVGAGI (reference sequence). The chain's CDR3 is CASTSTPGDSEQYF. The CDR3 nucleotides read TGTGCCAGCACCTCCACTCCGGGTGATAGCGAGCAGTACTTC.

This chain uses TRBV6-5 with TRBJ1-6; 10 bases line up with TRBD1. The V and J ends lost 2 bases and 7 bases, in that order; junction bases with no gene match: 5. The CDR3 is 16 residues long. Germline V gene sequence: CDR1 MNHEY, CDR2 SVGAGI. Written as DNA, the CDR3 is TGTGCCAGCAGTTACGCGGGACAGGGGACGAATTCACCCCTCCACTTT. It specifies CASSYAGQGTNSPLHF.

This chain uses TRBV5-5 with TRBJ2-7; 7 bases agree with TRBD1. V shed 4 bases and J 3 bases; nucleotides not matched to a gene: 4. The CDR3 runs 13 residues. Per germline, CDR1 SGHKS and CDR2 YYEKEE (reference sequence). The chain's CDR3 is CASSTGQLYEQYF. CDR3 bases: TGTGCCAGCAGCACGGGACAGCTCTACGAGCAGTACTTC.

This chain uses TRBV27 with TRBJ1-2, with TRBD1 identical over 9 bases. J was trimmed by 0 bases and V by 6 bases; bases with no gene match: 8. CDR1 is MNHEY and CDR2 is SMNVEV in the germline V gene (reference sequence). The CDR3 totals 16 residues. As DNA, the CDR3 is TGTGCCAGCAGGCCCGAAGGGGACAGGGCTAACTATGGCTACACCTTC. Translated, it gives CASRPEGDRANYGYTF.

There are a few counts of this clone. The chain joins TRBV2 to TRBJ2-1; 13 nucleotides match TRBD2. Trimming took 4 bases from V and 6 from J; bases not matched to a gene: 3. Germline V gene lookup returns CDR1 SNHLY and CDR2 FYNNEI. CDR3 length: 15 amino acids. In DNA form, the CDR3 reads TGTGCCAGCAGTGTACTAGCGGGGGGGAGCAATGAGCAGTTCTTC. Amino acid sequence: CASSVLAGGSNEQFF.

The chain links TRBV18 to TRBJ1-1, with D unresolved. Germline V CDR1 and CDR2: KGHSH, LQKENI. The V gene lost 1 base and the J gene lost 0 bases, with 9 bases spanning the gap. The CDR3 extends over 15 amino acids. CDR3 region: CASSPLGVMNTEAFF. As DNA, the CDR3 is TGTGCCAGCTCACCACTTGGAGTAATGAACACTGAAGCTTTCTTT. The whole variable domain, remainder taken from reference TRBV18 and TRBJ1-1, is NAGVMQNPRHLVRRRGQEARLRCSPMKGHSHVYWYRQLPEEGLKFMVYLQKENIIDESGMPKERFSAEFPKEGPSILRIQQVVRGDSAAYFCASSPLGVMNTEAFFGQGTRLTVV.

The rearrangement links TRBV19 to TRBJ2-6; possible D gene TRBD2, 5 bases. V lost 7 bases and J 0 bases, leaving 13 bases between the germline ends. The CDR3 sequence is 16 residues long. Germline V lookup: CDR1 LNHDA, CDR2 SQIVND (reference sequence). CDR3 sequence reads: CASINLGVSGANVLTF. CDR3 bases: TGTGCCAGTATCAATCTGGGAGTCTCTGGGGCCAACGTCCTGACTTTC.

The chain has TRBV14 and TRBJ1-3; no firm D call. Germline V gives CDR1 SGHDN, CDR2 FVKESK. V gave up 0 bases and J gave up 5 bases, with 14 bases separating them. The CDR3 length is 16 residues. The CDR3 spells CASSQDPRPYRNTIYF. The DNA for the CDR3 is TGTGCCAGCAGCCAAGACCCGAGACCTTACCGAAACACCATATATTTT.

In regard to this clone: One end of the junction is discordant with germline, which a read error may explain. The chain combines TRBV7-2 with TRBJ2-5, with D hard to call. The CDR3 has 11 residues. In germline, CDR1 is SGHTA, CDR2 FQGNSA. In nucleotides, the CDR3 is TGTGCCAGCAGGTTAGCAGAGACCCAGTACTTC. It is translated as CASRLAETQYF.

This clone was seen a few times. The chain has TRBV7-9 and TRBJ1-1; D is uncertain. Germline assignment: CDR1 SEHNR and CDR2 FQNEAQ (reference sequence). V was pared by 5 bases and J by 4 bases, with 11 bases between. This CDR3 has 13 amino acids. In DNA, the CDR3 is TGTGCCAGCAGCAATCCAGTCGGCACTGAAGCTTTCTTT. It codes for CASSNPVGTEAFF. The full variable domain, in which reference TRBV7-9 and TRBJ1-1 provide the parts outside the CDR3, is DTGVSQNPRHKITKRGQNVTFRCDPISEHNRLYWYRQTLGQGPEFLTYFQNEAQLEKSRLLSDRFSAERPKGSFSTLEIQRTEQGDSAMYLCASSNPVGTEAFFGQGTRLTVV.

The genes are TRBV6-4 and TRBJ2-4, with 8 bases that match TRBD2. Per germline, CDR1 MRHNA and CDR2 SNTAGT. There are 16 residues in the CDR3. V was pared by 7 bases and J by 2 bases, with 10 bases of the junction left unmatched. CDR3 loop: CASTGTGGRSKNIQYF. The DNA of the CDR3 is TGTGCCAGCACCGGCACGGGAGGGCGGTCCAAAAACATTCAGTACTTC.

V usage is TRBV6-1 and J usage is TRBJ2-2; D may be TRBD2 (7 bases). CDR1 and CDR2 (germline): MNHNS, SASEGT. The CDR3 loop spans 14 amino acids. V lost 11 bases and J 5 bases, leaving 18 bases between the germline ends. CDR3 bases: TGTGCCTTCCGGTCCGGGGGGCGAACCGGGGAGCTGTTTTTT. It translates to CAFRSGGRTGELFF.

This chain uses TRBV18 with TRBJ2-3, with unresolved D. V was cut by 1 base and J by 4 bases, with 18 bases left in between. The germline V gene has CDR1 KGHSH and CDR2 LQKENI. The CDR3 loop spans 17 amino acids. CDR3 in amino acids: CASSPLGLWGSADTQYF. The DNA for the CDR3 is TGTGCCAGCTCACCACTCGGTTTGTGGGGAAGTGCAGATACGCAGTATTTT.

V is TRBV19 and J is TRBJ1-1, with D unclear. The CDR3 has 13 amino acids. The germline V gene encodes CDR1 LNHDA and CDR2 SQIVND (reference sequence). The V end was cut by 5 bases, the J end by 3 bases, with 10 bases between. This chain's CDR3 is CASSVRAYTEAFF. Written as DNA, the CDR3 is TGTGCCAGTAGTGTTCGGGCCTACACTGAAGCTTTCTTT.